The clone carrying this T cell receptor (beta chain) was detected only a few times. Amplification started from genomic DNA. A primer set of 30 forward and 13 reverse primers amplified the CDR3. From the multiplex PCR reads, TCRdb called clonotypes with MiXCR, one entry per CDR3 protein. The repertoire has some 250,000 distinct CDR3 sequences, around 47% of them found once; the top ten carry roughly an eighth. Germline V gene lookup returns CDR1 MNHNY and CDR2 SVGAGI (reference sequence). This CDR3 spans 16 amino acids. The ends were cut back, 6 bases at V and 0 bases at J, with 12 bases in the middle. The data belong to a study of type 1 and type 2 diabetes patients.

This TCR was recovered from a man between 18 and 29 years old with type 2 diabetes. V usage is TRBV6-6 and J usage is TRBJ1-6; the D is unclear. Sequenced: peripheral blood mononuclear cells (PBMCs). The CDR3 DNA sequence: TGTGCCAGCAGGAACCAGGTTCCCTCCTATAATTCACCCCTCCACTTT. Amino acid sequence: CASRNQVPSYNSPLHF.